Listed here are 32 T cell receptor beta chains from one sample, sequenced in a study of lymphopenia after photon versus proton radiotherapy (dated by TCRdb to between 2018 and 2021). Libraries came from the immunoSEQ multiplex PCR assay. TCRdb limited this immuneACCESS table to in-frame rearrangements with V and J called. A share of clones is missing; checked studies link under half to unresolved V genes, and the rest is unexplained. The sample table shows about 50,000 clones, and more than 70% are seen once. The leading ten clones occupy around 30% of the sample. The sequences come from peripheral blood, collected from a patient treated with photon-based radiotherapy. The source of these receptors is a man in his fifties or sixties with gastric cancer.

The V gene is TRBV6-5, the J gene TRBJ2-1; no clear D gene. V shed 0 bases and J shed 0 bases, with 9 bases lying between them. Per germline, CDR1 MNHEY and CDR2 SVGAGI. The CDR3 loop spans 16 amino acids. The CDR3 region is CASSYSSVFSYNEQFF. The CDR3 DNA is TGTGCCAGCAGTTACTCGAGCGTTTTCTCCTACAATGAGCAGTTCTTC.

The chain recombines TRBV6-5 with TRBJ1-2, with no clear D. This CDR3 has 14 amino acids. The germline V and J ends were trimmed by 0 bases and 3 bases, with 8 bases remaining between them. Germline V gene sequence: CDR1 MNHEY, CDR2 SVGAGI. CDR3 DNA: TGTGCCAGCAGTTACTCCAGCACCTACTATGGCTACACCTTC. Translated, it gives CASSYSSTYYGYTF.

This chain links TRBV9 with TRBJ2-7; the D call may be TRBD1 or TRBD2 (5 bases each). Germline values: CDR1 SGDLS, CDR2 YYNGEE. Trimming took 4 bases from V and 1 from J, leaving 18 bases between them. The CDR3 is made up of 16 amino acids. The CDR3 protein is CASSPNTGPSSYEQYF. The CDR3 DNA is TGTGCCAGCAGCCCCAATACGGGGCCGTCGTCCTACGAGCAGTACTTC.

The genes are TRBV30 and TRBJ1-1; D gene unclear. The ends were cut back, 2 bases at V and 0 bases at J, with 19 bases in the middle. Germline-derived CDR1 and CDR2 are GTSNPN and SVGIG (reference sequence). This CDR3 spans 17 amino acids. CDR3 sequence (DNA): TGTGCCTGGAGTTCGGGTGGGTTTAGATCGATGAACACTGAAGCTTTCTTT. This sequence encodes CAWSSGGFRSMNTEAFF.

By share of the sample, this clone is medium-sized. Other DNA sequences in the same sample also yield this CDR3. The chain combines TRBV28 with TRBJ2-7; 9 bases are a match to TRBD2. The CDR3 extends over 14 amino acids. With V trimmed by 7 bases and J by 4 bases, 8 bases remained unmatched. Germline-derived CDR1 and CDR2 are MDHEN and SYDVKM. CDR3 sequence reads: CASTLAGDSYEQYF. CDR3 bases: TGTGCCAGCACATTAGCGGGAGATTCTTACGAGCAGTACTTC.

The chain carries TRBV18 and TRBJ2-3; unclear D gene. V was trimmed by 3 bases and J by 5 bases, leaving 15 bases between them. Per germline, CDR1 KGHSH and CDR2 LQKENI. CDR3 length: 15 residues. The CDR3 bases are TGTGCCAGCTCACCGGAGTACCTCATGGTAGATACGCAGTATTTT. Protein sequence: CASSPEYLMVDTQYF. Variable domain in full (rest from reference TRBV18 and TRBJ2-3): NAGVMQNPRHLVRRRGQEARLRCSPMKGHSHVYWYRQLPEEGLKFMVYLQKENIIDESGMPKERFSAEFPKEGPSILRIQQVVRGDSAAYFCASSPEYLMVDTQYFGPGTRLTVL.

This chain connects TRBV4-1 to TRBJ2-6; D tentatively reads TRBD1 or TRBD2 (6 bases each). Germline V lookup: CDR1 MGHRA, CDR2 YSYEKL. This CDR3 region has 16 residues. Trimming pared 4 bases from V and 4 bases from J, leaving 14 bases between. CDR3 protein: CASSPGRGPGANVLTF. CDR3 in DNA: TGCGCCAGCAGCCCAGGACGGGGGCCGGGGGCCAACGTCCTGACTTTC.

The count of this clone is one. The J gene is TRBJ2-1, the V gene TRBV10-3; 9 bases align to TRBD1. The CDR3 is made up of 17 amino acids. The V gene's germline CDR1 is ENHRY and CDR2 SYGVKD. V shed 3 bases and J 1 base; nucleotides not matched to a gene: 7. CDR3 sequence reads: CAISDLDRGGSYNEQFF. Here the CDR3 DNA reads TGTGCCATCAGTGACCTGGACAGGGGAGGATCCTACAATGAGCAGTTCTTC.

The chain links TRBV4-1 to TRBJ2-3, with 7 bases lining up with TRBD1. The ends lost 1 base at V and 4 bases at J; junction bases unmatched: 2. The CDR3 is 14 residues long. Germline V gene sequence: CDR1 MGHRA, CDR2 YSYEKL. The CDR3 region is CASSQVQGADTQYF. Here the CDR3 DNA reads TGCGCCAGCAGCCAAGTTCAGGGGGCAGATACGCAGTATTTT.

There are a few counts of this clone. The V call is TRBV6-6, the J call TRBJ1-5; D might be TRBD1 (6 bases). The V and J ends lost 6 bases and 0 bases respectively, with 12 bases between them. Germline CDR1 MNHNY, CDR2 SVGAGI (reference sequence). The CDR3 extends over 15 amino acids. DNA for the CDR3: TGTGCCAGCAGACAACAGGGAAATAGCAATCAGCCCCAGCATTTT. This encodes CASRQQGNSNQPQHF.

This clone was observed a handful of times. The chain links TRBV19 to TRBJ2-7, with 9 bases aligning to TRBD1. Losses at the gene ends were 7 bases for V and 5 bases for J; bases not matched to a gene: 9. The CDR3 is made up of 14 amino acids. Germline V gene data show CDR1 as LNHDA and CDR2 as SQIVND (reference sequence). This CDR3 reads CASKGTGMRNEQYF. DNA for the CDR3: TGTGCCAGTAAGGGGACAGGGATGAGAAACGAGCAGTACTTC.

The genes are TRBV5-5 and TRBJ2-1; D may match TRBD1 or TRBD2 (5 bases each). Germline V lookup: CDR1 SGHKS, CDR2 YYEKEE (reference sequence). The CDR3 contains 14 residues. Trimming shortened V by 4 bases and J by 0 bases, and 8 bases separated the two germline ends. The CDR3 DNA reads TGTGCCAGCAGCGGGGACCACTCCTACAATGAGCAGTTCTTC. Its protein is CASSGDHSYNEQFF.

The chain carries TRBV6-5 and TRBJ2-3; no definite D call. Germline V lookup: CDR1 MNHEY, CDR2 SVGAGI. The germline V and J ends were trimmed by 6 bases and 5 bases, with 12 bases remaining between them. This CDR3 comprises 13 residues. As DNA, the CDR3 is TGTGCCAGCAGCCCCGGGTTTGGAGATACGCAGTATTTT. Translated, it gives CASSPGFGDTQYF.

The rearrangement joins TRBV7-3 to TRBJ2-1, with TRBD2 identical over 11 bases. Germline assignment: CDR1 SGHTA and CDR2 FQGTGA. The CDR3 totals 16 residues. V lost 1 base and J lost 7; bases outside the gene matches: 6. CDR3 region: CASSLIAGGPQNEQFF. Here the CDR3 DNA reads TGTGCCAGCAGCTTAATAGCGGGAGGGCCTCAGAATGAGCAGTTCTTC.

The chain joins TRBV19 to TRBJ2-1; D uncertain. The CDR3 length is 13 residues. CDR1 LNHDA and CDR2 SQIVND come from the germline V gene (reference sequence). The V end was cut by 3 bases, the J end by 5 bases, with 8 bases between. CDR3 protein: CASSINSNNEQFF. The CDR3 DNA follows: TGTGCCAGTAGTATCAACAGTAACAATGAGCAGTTCTTC. The entire variable domain, with the rest obtained from reference TRBV19 and TRBJ2-1, is as follows: DGGITQSPKYLFRKEGQNVTLSCEQNLNHDAMYWYRQDPGQGLRLIYYSQIVNDFQKGDIAEGYSVSREKKESFPLTVTSAQKNPTAFYLCASSINSNNEQFFGPGTRLTVL.

The rearrangement joins TRBV18 to TRBJ2-7; no clear D gene. The germline V gene encodes CDR1 KGHSH and CDR2 LQKENI. There are 13 residues in the CDR3. V lost 1 base to trimming and J lost 3 bases, with 7 bases between them. This CDR3 reads CASSPQDNYEQYF. The CDR3 DNA reads as TGTGCCAGCTCACCACAAGACAACTACGAGCAGTACTTC. The variable domain in full, with the rest retrieved from reference TRBV18 and TRBJ2-7, is NAGVMQNPRHLVRRRGQEARLRCSPMKGHSHVYWYRQLPEEGLKFMVYLQKENIIDESGMPKERFSAEFPKEGPSILRIQQVVRGDSAAYFCASSPQDNYEQYFGPGTRLTVT.

This rearrangement joins TRBV7-2 to TRBJ1-2; D might be TRBD1 (5 bases). Trimming left V 1 base short and J 6 bases short, with 15 bases between. The CDR3 has 15 amino acids. The germline gives CDR1 SGHTA, CDR2 FQGNSA. CDR3: CASSLEGARRDGYTF. In DNA form, the CDR3 reads TGTGCCAGCAGCTTAGAAGGGGCCAGAAGGGATGGCTACACCTTC.

This chain links TRBV25-1 with TRBJ1-5; D may be TRBD1 (5 bases). The CDR3 loop spans 17 amino acids. V dropped 2 bases and J dropped 0 bases, with 14 bases sitting between them. CDR1 MGHDK and CDR2 SYGVNS come from the germline V gene. The CDR3 DNA reads TGTGCCAGCAGTGAACAGGGAAGCGGATATAGCAATCAGCCCCAGCATTTT. It yields the protein CASSEQGSGYSNQPQHF.

This clone is a singleton in its sample. The chain combines TRBV5-6 with TRBJ1-4; 7 nucleotides agree with TRBD1. The germline V gene has CDR1 SGHDT and CDR2 YYEEEE. The V gene end was trimmed by 3 bases and the J gene end by 0 bases; junction bases not matched to a gene: 11. This CDR3 comprises 18 residues. The CDR3 is CASSSRGYSTTTNEKLFF. In DNA, the CDR3 is TGTGCCAGCAGCTCCAGGGGGTATTCGACAACAACTAATGAAAAACTGTTTTTT.

The genes are TRBV30 and TRBJ2-1; D is unresolved. This CDR3 is 12 amino acids long. Trimming cost V 2 bases and J 7 bases, with 9 bases left between them. Germline V lookup: CDR1 GTSNPN, CDR2 SVGIG (reference sequence). CDR3 residues: CAWSRSGNEQFF. CDR3 in DNA: TGTGCCTGGAGTAGGTCTGGGAATGAGCAGTTCTTC. Variable domain in full (rest from reference TRBV30 and TRBJ2-1): SQTIHQWPATLVQPVGSPLSLECTVEGTSNPNLYWYRQAAGRGLQLLFYSVGIGQISSEVPQNLSASRPQDRQFILSSKKLLLSDSGFYLCAWSRSGNEQFFGPGTRLTVL.

The chain is built from TRBV5-6 and TRBJ1-2, with D tentatively TRBD1 (6 bases). Per germline, CDR1 SGHDT and CDR2 YYEEEE. The CDR3 consists of 13 residues. V shed 8 bases and J shed 2 bases, with 13 bases lying between them. In DNA form, the CDR3 reads TGTGCCAGTTATCAGGGGCGGAACTATGGCTACACCTTC. Translating it yields CASYQGRNYGYTF.

The J gene is TRBJ2-5, the V gene TRBV29-1, with TRBD1 identical over 9 bases. The germline CDR1 and CDR2 sequences are SQVTM and ANQGSEA. This CDR3 spans 12 amino acids. Trimming took 6 bases from V and 4 from J; bases not matched to a gene: 3. CDR3 in DNA: TGCAGCGTCCGACAGGGGGGAGAGACCCAGTACTTC. Residues: CSVRQGGETQYF.

There are a few counts of this clone. The chain couples TRBV27 to TRBJ2-1; unclear D gene. V lost 5 bases and J 3 bases, leaving 8 bases between the germline ends. The germline V gene has CDR1 MNHEY and CDR2 SMNVEV (reference sequence). There are 13 residues in the CDR3. In nucleotides, the CDR3 is TGTGCCAGCAGTCCTAGGGTCTACAATGAGCAGTTCTTC. Protein sequence: CASSPRVYNEQFF.

In DNA form, the CDR3 reads TGTGCCAGCAGTTTAGCCCGGGACCTTAATATGAAGTTCTTC. This encodes CASSLARDLNMKFF. The gene calls are TRBV28 and TRBJ2-1; D could derive from TRBD1 or TRBD2 (5 bases each). CDR1 and CDR2 from the germline V gene are MDHEN and SYDVKM. This CDR3 comprises 14 residues. Trimming stripped 2 bases from V and 14 bases from J, with 19 bases between.

The V gene is TRBV7-8, the J gene TRBJ2-5, with 8 positions matching TRBD1. This CDR3 contains 15 residues. Germline lookup yields CDR1 SGHVS and CDR2 FQNEAQ. V was pared by 3 bases and J by 5 bases, with 8 bases of the junction left unmatched. The CDR3 loop is CASSFRTGRGETQYF. For the CDR3, the DNA is TGTGCCAGCAGCTTTCGGACAGGGAGAGGGGAGACCCAGTACTTC.

The chain uses TRBV7-2 and TRBJ2-7; D is unresolved. Germline CDR1 is SGHTA and CDR2 is FQGNSA. The V and J ends lost 1 base and 0 bases respectively, with 4 bases between them. The CDR3 spans 13 residues. The CDR3 loop reads CASSLDHSYEQYF. The CDR3 bases are TGTGCCAGCAGCTTAGACCACTCCTACGAGCAGTACTTC.

The chain is built from TRBV4-1 and TRBJ2-1; TRBD2 is a possible D gene (6 bases). Germline values: CDR1 MGHRA, CDR2 YSYEKL. The CDR3 totals 16 residues. V dropped 3 bases and J dropped 6 bases, with 18 bases sitting between them. DNA for the CDR3: TGCGCCAGCAGCCAGTTAGGGACTTCCCGTGGCAATGAGCAGTTCTTC. Its translation: CASSQLGTSRGNEQFF.

V and J are TRBV2 and TRBJ2-3; 9 nucleotides agree with TRBD2. Per the germline V gene, CDR1 is SNHLY and CDR2 is FYNNEI. J was trimmed by 0 bases and V by 6 bases; bases with no gene match: 4. The CDR3 is 15 residues long. In DNA form, the CDR3 reads TGTGCCAGCAGCCCTAGCGGGGCTAGCACAGATACGCAGTATTTT. Amino acid sequence: CASSPSGASTDTQYF.

The chain employs TRBV19 and TRBJ2-1; 10 nucleotides align to TRBD1. After removal of 4 bases from V and 5 bases from J, the junction contained 5 bases not matched to a gene. From germline, CDR1 is LNHDA and CDR2 SQIVND (reference sequence). This CDR3 region has 15 residues. The CDR3 DNA is TGTGCCAGTAGTAGATCCGGGACAGGGGACAATGAGCAGTTCTTC. Translated: CASSRSGTGDNEQFF.

The chain combines TRBV6-1 with TRBJ2-2; D is ambiguous. The V and J ends lost 2 bases and 1 base respectively, with 5 bases between them. Germline V gene sequence: CDR1 MNHNS, CDR2 SASEGT. The CDR3 contains 14 residues. DNA for the CDR3: TGTGCCAGCAGTGAATTTCAGAACACCGGGGAGCTGTTTTTT. This encodes CASSEFQNTGELFF.

The chain uses TRBV6-6 and TRBJ2-7, with D possibly being TRBD2 (5 bases). The CDR3 length is 13 residues. V lost 5 bases and J lost 0, with 8 bases in between. Germline-derived CDR1 and CDR2 are MNHNY and SVGAGI (reference sequence). The CDR3 loop is CASSERASYEQYF. Here the CDR3 DNA reads TGTGCCAGCAGTGAGAGGGCCTCCTACGAGCAGTACTTC.

The chain joins TRBV25-1 to TRBJ2-7, with TRBD2 matching over 10 bases. Per the germline V gene, CDR1 is MGHDK and CDR2 is SYGVNS. The CDR3 loop spans 15 amino acids. Trimming cost V 2 bases and J 3 bases; bases outside gene matches: 4. The CDR3 sequence is CASSETSGTYYEQYF. The DNA of the CDR3 is TGTGCCAGCAGTGAAACTAGCGGGACTTACTACGAGCAGTACTTC.